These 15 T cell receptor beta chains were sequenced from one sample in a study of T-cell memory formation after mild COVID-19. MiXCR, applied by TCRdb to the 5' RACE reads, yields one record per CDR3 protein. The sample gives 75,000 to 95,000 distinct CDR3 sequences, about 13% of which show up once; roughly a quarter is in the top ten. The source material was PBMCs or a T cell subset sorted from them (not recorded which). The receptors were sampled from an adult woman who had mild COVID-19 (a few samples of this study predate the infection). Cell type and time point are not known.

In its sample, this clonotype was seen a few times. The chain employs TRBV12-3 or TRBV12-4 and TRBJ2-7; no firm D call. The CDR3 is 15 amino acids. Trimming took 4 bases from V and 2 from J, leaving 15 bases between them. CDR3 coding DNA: TGTGCCAGCAGTTCCCCCAATCGGGCAGCCTACGAGCAGTACTTC. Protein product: CASSSPNRAAYEQYF.

The DNA of the CDR3 is TGCAGTGCAACAGGACTAGCGGACCAAGAGACCCAGTACTTC. This sequence encodes CSATGLADQETQYF. This rearrangement joins TRBV20-1 to TRBJ2-5; 10 nucleotides align to TRBD2. CDR1 DFQATT and CDR2 SNEGSKA come from the germline V gene (reference sequence). Trimming at V came to 6 bases and at J to 0 bases, leaving 4 bases not matched to a gene. The CDR3 consists of 14 residues.

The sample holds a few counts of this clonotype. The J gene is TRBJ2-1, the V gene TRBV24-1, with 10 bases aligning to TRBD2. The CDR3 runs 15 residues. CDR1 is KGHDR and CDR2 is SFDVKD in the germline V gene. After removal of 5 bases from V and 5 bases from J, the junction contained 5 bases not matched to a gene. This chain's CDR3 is CATSVAGGGNNEQFF. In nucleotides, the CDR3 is TGTGCCACCAGTGTAGCGGGAGGAGGAAACAATGAGCAGTTCTTC.

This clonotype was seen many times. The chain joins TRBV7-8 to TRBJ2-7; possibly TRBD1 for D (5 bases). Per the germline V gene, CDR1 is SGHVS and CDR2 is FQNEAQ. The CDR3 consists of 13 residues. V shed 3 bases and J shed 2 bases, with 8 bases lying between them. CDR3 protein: CASSFSTAYEQYF. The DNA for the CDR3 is TGTGCCAGCAGCTTCTCGACAGCCTACGAGCAGTACTTC.

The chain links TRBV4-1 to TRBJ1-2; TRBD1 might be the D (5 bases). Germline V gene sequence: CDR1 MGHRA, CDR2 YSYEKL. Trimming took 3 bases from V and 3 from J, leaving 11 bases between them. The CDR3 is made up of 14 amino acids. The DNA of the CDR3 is TGCGCCAGCAGCCAGGGCGTCAGGGACTATGGCTACACCTTC. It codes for CASSQGVRDYGYTF.

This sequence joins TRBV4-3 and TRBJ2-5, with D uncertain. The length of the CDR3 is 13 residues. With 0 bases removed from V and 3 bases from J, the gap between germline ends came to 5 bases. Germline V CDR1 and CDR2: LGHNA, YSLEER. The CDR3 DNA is TGCGCCAGCAGCCAAGACTTGGAAGAGACCCAGTACTTC. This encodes CASSQDLEETQYF.

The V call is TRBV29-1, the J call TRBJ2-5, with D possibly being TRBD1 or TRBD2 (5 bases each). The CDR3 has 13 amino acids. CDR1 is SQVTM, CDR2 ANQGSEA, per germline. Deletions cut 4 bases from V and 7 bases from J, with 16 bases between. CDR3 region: CSVVGVSETTQYF. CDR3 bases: TGCAGCGTTGTGGGGGTCTCCGAGACGACCCAGTACTTC.

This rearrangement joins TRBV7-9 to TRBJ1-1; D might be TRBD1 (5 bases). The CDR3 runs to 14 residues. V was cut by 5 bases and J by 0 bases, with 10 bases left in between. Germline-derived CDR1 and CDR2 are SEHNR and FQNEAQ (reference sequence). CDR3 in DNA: TGTGCCAGCAGCCACTGGGGGGTGAACACTGAAGCTTTCTTT. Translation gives CASSHWGVNTEAFF.

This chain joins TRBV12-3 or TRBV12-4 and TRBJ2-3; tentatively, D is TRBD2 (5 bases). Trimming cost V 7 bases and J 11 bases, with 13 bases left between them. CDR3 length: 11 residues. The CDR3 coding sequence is TGTGCCAGCACCCTTGATGGAGGGCAGTATTTT. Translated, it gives CASTLDGGQYF.

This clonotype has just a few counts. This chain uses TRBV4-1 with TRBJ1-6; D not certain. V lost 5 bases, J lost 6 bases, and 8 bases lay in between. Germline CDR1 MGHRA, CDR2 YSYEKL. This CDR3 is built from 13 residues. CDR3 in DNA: TGCGCCAGCAGCGGGGTGCCTAATTCACCCCTCCACTTT. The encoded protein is CASSGVPNSPLHF.

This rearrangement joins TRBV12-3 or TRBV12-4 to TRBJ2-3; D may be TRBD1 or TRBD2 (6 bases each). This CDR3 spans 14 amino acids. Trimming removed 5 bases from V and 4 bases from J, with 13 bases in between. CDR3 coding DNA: TGTGCCAGCAGTAATACCGGGGGCCCAGATACGCAGTATTTT. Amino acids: CASSNTGGPDTQYF.

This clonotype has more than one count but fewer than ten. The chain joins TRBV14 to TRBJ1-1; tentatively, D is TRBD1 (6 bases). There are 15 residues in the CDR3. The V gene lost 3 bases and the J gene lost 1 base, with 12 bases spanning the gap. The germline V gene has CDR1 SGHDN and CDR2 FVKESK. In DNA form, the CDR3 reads TGTGCCAGCAGCCAGGGTCGACAGGCGAACACTGAAGCTTTCTTT. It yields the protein CASSQGRQANTEAFF.

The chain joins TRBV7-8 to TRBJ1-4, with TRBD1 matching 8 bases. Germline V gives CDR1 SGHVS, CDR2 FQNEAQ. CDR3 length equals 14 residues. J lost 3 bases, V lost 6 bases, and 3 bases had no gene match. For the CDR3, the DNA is TGTGCCAGCAGTCGGACAGGGTCTAATGAAAAACTGTTTTTT. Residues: CASSRTGSNEKLFF.

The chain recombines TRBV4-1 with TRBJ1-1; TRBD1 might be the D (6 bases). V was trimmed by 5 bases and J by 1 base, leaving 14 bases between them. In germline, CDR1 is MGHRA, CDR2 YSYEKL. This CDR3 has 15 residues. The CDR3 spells CASSEADRTNTEAFF. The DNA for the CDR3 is TGCGCCAGCAGCGAAGCCGACAGGACGAACACTGAAGCTTTCTTT.

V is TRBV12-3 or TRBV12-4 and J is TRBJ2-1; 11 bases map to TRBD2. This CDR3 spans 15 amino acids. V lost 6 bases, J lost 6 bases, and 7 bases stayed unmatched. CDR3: CASSPTSGSSNEQFF. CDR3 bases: TGTGCCAGCAGCCCAACTAGCGGGAGCAGCAATGAGCAGTTCTTC.